The subject of this entry is one T cell receptor beta chain. The data belong to a study of blood T cell repertoires in COVID-19. The CDR3 runs 15 residues. Germline V lookup: CDR1 SGHAT, CDR2 FQNNGV. V lost 0 bases, J lost 0 bases, and 8 bases lay in between. The repertoire was sequenced with immunoSEQ multiplex PCR; TCRdb's copy has only in-frame clones and lacks some. The sample lists 50,000 or so clones, 83% occurring once. This chain connects TRBV11-2 to TRBJ1-1; D ambiguous. Sequencing input: peripheral blood. The receptor's source is a man aged 35 to 55 with acute or convalescent COVID-19. CDR3 DNA: TGTGCCAGCAGCTTAGACAGGCCTCTGAACACTGAAGCTTTCTTT. Translated, it gives CASSLDRPLNTEAFF.